Listed here are 23 T cell receptor beta chains from one sample, sequenced in a study of blood T cell repertoires in COVID-19. TCRdb's copy holds only in-frame clones and misses some; the assay was immunoSEQ multiplex PCR. Of approximately 350,000 clones in the sample, 80% to 85% were seen once. Material: PBMCs or T cells enriched from blood (not recorded which). All receptors derive from a woman aged 50 to 60 who had recovered from COVID-19.

This chain connects TRBV21-1 to TRBJ2-7; the D segment call TRBD2 is taken from the table without a DNA check. TRBV21-1 is a documented pseudogene. The CDR3 sequence is 15 residues long. CDR3 sequence reads: CASSILAGGSDEQYF. The CDR3 coding sequence is TGTGCCAGCAGCATACTAGCGGGAGGTTCGGACGAGCAGTACTTC.

The gene calls are TRBV15 and TRBJ1-2; tentatively, D is TRBD1 (5 bases). V was clipped by 0 bases and J by 5 bases, with 16 bases between them. CDR1 and CDR2 (germline): LNHNV, YYDKDF (reference sequence). The CDR3 covers 16 residues. The CDR3 nucleotides are TGTGCCACCAGCAGAGATCTCGCACAGGTCGCATATGGCTACACCTTC. Translating it yields CATSRDLAQVAYGYTF. Variable domain in full (rest from reference TRBV15 and TRBJ1-2): DAMVIQNPRYQVTQFGKPVTLSCSQTLNHNVMYWYQQKSSQAPKLLFHYYDKDFNNEADTPDNFQSRRPNTSFCFLDIRSPGLGDTAMYLCATSRDLAQVAYGYTFGSGTRLTVV.

The genes are TRBV25-1 and TRBJ1-2; 10 positions match TRBD1. Unmatched junction bases numbered 8, after V lost 4 bases and J lost 3 bases. Germline CDR1 is MGHDK and CDR2 is SYGVNS. The CDR3 has 16 amino acids. This CDR3 is CASSAASGQGYYGYTF. The CDR3 region has the DNA TGTGCCAGCAGTGCCGCTTCGGGACAGGGGTACTATGGCTACACCTTC.

As for this clone: In the same sample, other DNA sequences code for this CDR3. The rearrangement links TRBV14 to TRBJ1-2, with 7 bases aligning to TRBD1. CDR3 size: 13 residues. Per the germline V gene, CDR1 is SGHDN and CDR2 is FVKESK. V was clipped by 4 bases and J by 2 bases; unmatched bases: 1. The CDR3 sequence: CASSPDRNYGYTF. Here the CDR3 DNA reads TGTGCCAGCAGCCCGGACAGGAACTATGGCTACACCTTC.

The chain combines TRBV6-4 with TRBJ1-1; D may be TRBD1 (6 bases). Germline values: CDR1 MRHNA, CDR2 SNTAGT. Between the trimmed V and J ends, which lost 1 base and 5 bases, there was a span of 20 bases. The CDR3 has 17 residues. This CDR3 is CASSDLKSQGLGTEAFF. CDR3 sequence (DNA): TGTGCCAGCAGTGACTTGAAATCGCAGGGGTTGGGGACTGAAGCTTTCTTT.

V gene TRBV6-2 or TRBV6-3 combines with J gene TRBJ1-1, with D unclear. Germline V gene lookup returns CDR1 MNHEY and CDR2 SVGEGT. Trimming removed 2 bases from V and 4 bases from J, with 17 bases in between. The CDR3 runs to 16 residues. CDR3 region: CASSYRTAGVITEAFF. CDR3 sequence (DNA): TGTGCCAGCAGTTACCGTACGGCCGGGGTGATCACTGAAGCTTTCTTT.

The rearrangement joins TRBV3-1 (or the pseudogene TRBV3-2) to TRBJ1-6; the D gene is possibly TRBD1 (6 bases). The CDR3 has 18 amino acids. V was clipped by 0 bases and J by 2 bases, with 14 bases between them. The germline CDR1 and CDR2 sequences are LGHDT and YNNKEL (reference sequence). The CDR3 reads CASSQERGRGAYNSPLHF. The CDR3 coding sequence is TGTGCCAGCAGCCAAGAACGTGGCAGGGGAGCCTATAATTCACCCCTCCACTTT.

The chain carries TRBV7-9 and TRBJ1-2; 10 bases are shared with TRBD1. CDR3 length: 18 residues. The V gene's germline CDR1 is SEHNR and CDR2 FQNEAQ (reference sequence). J gave up 1 base and V 5 bases, and 13 bases lay outside the gene matches. The CDR3 reads CASSPKTGGPPINYGYTF. CDR3 DNA: TGTGCCAGCAGCCCGAAGACAGGGGGCCCCCCTATTAACTATGGCTACACCTTC.

This chain uses TRBV6-5 with TRBJ2-3; no definite D call. CDR3 length: 14 amino acids. Germline lookup yields CDR1 MNHEY and CDR2 SVGAGI. The V end was cut by 2 bases, the J end by 6 bases, with 12 bases between. In DNA, the CDR3 is TGTGCCAGCAGTTACGCCCTTATTAGCGATACGCAGTATTTT. Its translation: CASSYALISDTQYF.

This clone was recorded a few times. The chain combines TRBV19 with TRBJ1-3; D gene uncertain. The CDR3 covers 12 residues. Germline V lookup: CDR1 LNHDA, CDR2 SQIVND (reference sequence). V was cut by 3 bases and J by 7 bases, with 7 bases left in between. The CDR3 DNA follows: TGTGCCAGTAGTATCTCCCGGAACACCATATATTTT. The encoded protein is CASSISRNTIYF.

The chain recombines TRBV28 with TRBJ2-5; 9 positions match TRBD2. Trimming cost V 0 bases and J 5 bases; bases outside gene matches: 7. The CDR3 has 16 amino acids. Looked up from germline, CDR1 is MDHEN and CDR2 is SYDVKM. The CDR3: CASSLWGGGAEETQYF. CDR3 coding DNA: TGTGCCAGCAGTTTATGGGGCGGGGGGGCCGAGGAGACCCAGTACTTC. Together with reference TRBV28 and TRBJ2-5, the CDR3 gives the full variable domain: DVKVTQSSRYLVKRTGEKVFLECVQDMDHENMFWYRQDPGLGLRLIYFSYDVKMKEKGDIPEGYSVSREKKERFSLILESASTNQTSMYLCASSLWGGGAEETQYFGPGTRLLVL.

The chain is built from TRBV5-1 and TRBJ2-7, with D unresolved. Germline CDR1 is SGHRS and CDR2 is YFSETQ. The V end lost 0 bases, the J end lost 4 bases, and 14 bases lay between the germline ends. The CDR3 spans 15 residues. The CDR3, as DNA: TGCGCCAGCAGCTTGGTCCCGGATACGACATACGAGCAGTACTTC. Protein: CASSLVPDTTYEQYF. Looking up the rest from reference TRBV5-1 and TRBJ2-7 gives the full variable domain: KAGVTQTPRYLIKTRGQQVTLSCSPISGHRSVSWYQQTPGQGLQFLFEYFSETQRNKGNFPGRFSGRQFSNSRSEMNVSTLELGDSALYLCASSLVPDTTYEQYFGPGTRLTVT.

The rearrangement uses TRBV30 and TRBJ1-5, with 7 bases fitting TRBD1. The V gene end was trimmed by 7 bases and the J gene end by 5 bases; junction bases not matched to a gene: 8. From germline, CDR1 is GTSNPN and CDR2 SVGIG (reference sequence). This CDR3 comprises 13 residues. DNA of the CDR3: TGTGCCTACAACGGGGACAGAGATCAGCCCCAGCATTTT. Protein: CAYNGDRDQPQHF.

The genes are TRBV7-2 and TRBJ2-2; 7 bases map to TRBD2. Unmatched junction bases numbered 5, after V lost 3 bases and J lost 4 bases. Germline CDR1 SGHTA, CDR2 FQGNSA. The CDR3 spans 15 residues. The CDR3 here is CASSFWGGATGELFF. The DNA for the CDR3 is TGTGCCAGCAGCTTTTGGGGGGGTGCCACCGGGGAGCTGTTTTTT.

This chain uses TRBV30 with TRBJ1-2, with a tentative D call TRBD1 (5 bases). The CDR3 is 13 amino acids. Trimming took 4 bases from V and 0 from J, leaving 9 bases between them. The germline V gene encodes CDR1 GTSNPN and CDR2 SVGIG (reference sequence). CDR3 amino acids: CAWKTDTNYGYTF. As DNA, the CDR3 is TGTGCCTGGAAGACAGATACTAACTATGGCTACACCTTC.

V and J are TRBV12-3 or TRBV12-4 and TRBJ1-1; D is undetermined. The CDR3 totals 12 residues. Trimming removed 3 bases at V and 6 bases at J, with 8 bases between. CDR3 residues: CASSFLSAEAFF. The DNA for the CDR3 is TGTGCCAGCAGTTTTCTCAGCGCTGAAGCTTTCTTT.

V gene TRBV10-2 combines with J gene TRBJ2-5; D may be TRBD2 (5 bases). Germline V gene lookup returns CDR1 WSHSY and CDR2 SAAADI. V was clipped by 3 bases and J by 8 bases, with 16 bases between them. There are 14 residues in the CDR3. The CDR3 DNA reads TGCGCCAGCAGTGACGAGGGCCTTGGGGAAACCCAGTACTTC. This encodes CASSDEGLGETQYF.

The V call is TRBV5-1, the J call TRBJ1-2; TRBD1 matches at 8 bases. The trim removed 5 bases at V and 4 bases at J, leaving 7 bases unmatched. The CDR3 is 14 amino acids. Per the germline V gene, CDR1 is SGHRS and CDR2 is YFSETQ. In DNA, the CDR3 is TGCGCCAGCAGTTTCGACAGGGGACCCTATGGCTACACCTTC. Its translation: CASSFDRGPYGYTF.

The chain couples TRBV20-1 to TRBJ1-4; 7 nucleotides line up with TRBD1. V was clipped by 3 bases and J by 3 bases; unmatched bases: 4. The CDR3 has 14 residues. CDR1 is DFQATT, CDR2 SNEGSKA, per germline (reference sequence). CDR3 sequence reads: CSASRGTANEKLFF. CDR3 bases: TGCAGTGCTAGTCGGGGGACAGCTAATGAAAAACTGTTTTTT.

V gene TRBV3-1 (or the pseudogene TRBV3-2) combines with J gene TRBJ1-2; tentatively, D is TRBD1 (5 bases). This CDR3 is built from 18 residues. V lost 4 bases to trimming and J lost 0 bases, with 21 bases between them. CDR1 and CDR2 (germline): LGHDT, YNNKEL (reference sequence). CDR3 in amino acids: CASSPRPGGTVANYGYTF. The CDR3 DNA reads as TGTGCCAGCAGCCCGCGCCCGGGGGGTACAGTAGCTAACTATGGCTACACCTTC.

This chain joins TRBV27 and TRBJ1-6; maybe TRBD1 (5 bases). Trimming left V 7 bases short and J 6 bases short, with 22 bases between. The germline gives CDR1 MNHEY, CDR2 SMNVEV (reference sequence). The CDR3 runs 17 residues. CDR3 in amino acids: CASTPWGGRSPNSPLHF. The CDR3 DNA is TGTGCCAGCACCCCATGGGGGGGGAGATCCCCTAATTCACCCCTCCACTTT.

J is TRBJ2-7 and V is TRBV28, with D possibly matching TRBD2 (5 bases). Germline-derived CDR1 and CDR2 are MDHEN and SYDVKM. V was pared by 3 bases and J by 4 bases, with 19 bases between. This CDR3 has 16 residues. The CDR3 is CASSLGVAGPLYEQYF. CDR3 in DNA: TGTGCCAGCAGTTTGGGAGTCGCCGGGCCTCTATACGAGCAGTACTTC.

Turning to this clone: This sample includes further DNA sequences coding for the same CDR3. The chain has TRBV27 and TRBJ1-1, with unresolved D. Germline V gene data show CDR1 as MNHEY and CDR2 as SMNVEV (reference sequence). Trimming took off 2 bases at V and 4 bases at J, with 11 bases between the two ends. The CDR3 is 14 residues long. The CDR3 nucleotides read TGTGCCAGCAGTTTACGGCCAAGAGGCACTGAAGCTTTCTTT. Protein sequence: CASSLRPRGTEAFF.